The rows below give T cell receptor beta chains drawn from one sample of a study of identical twins. TCRdb processed the 5' RACE reads anew with MiXCR; each CDR3 protein has one entry. The sample holds hundreds of thousands of distinct CDR3 sequences, 15% to 20% seen once. This sample was shared with a second study, whose subject was T cells expressing NK-cell markers.

Sequenced material: PBMCs. The receptor set was obtained from a woman in her late teens or twenties in good health. Both conserved end residues are part of each CDR3. The order of the fields is J gene, CDR3 length, clone size, V gene, D gene, CDR3 protein, CDR3 DNA. A D gene is named only where the DNA matches it firmly. Part of the rows lack a size; the others show once, few, many or a class for expanded clones.

TRBJ2-7 | 14 | few | TRBV12-3/TRBV12-4 | TRBD1 | CASSRQGSSSEQYF | TGTGCCAGCAGCCGACAGGGTTCATCCAGCGAGCAGTACTTC
TRBJ1-6 | 13 | few | TRBV20-1 | . | CSGADGHNSPLHF | TGCAGTGGCGCTGACGGCCATAATTCACCCCTCCACTTT
TRBJ2-1 | 14 | few | TRBV6-2/TRBV6-3 | . | CASIALPLVTEQFF | TGTGCCAGCATCGCCCTCCCGCTAGTTACTGAGCAGTTCTTC
TRBJ2-7 | 15 | . | TRBV11-3 | TRBD1 | CASSLGGTGGVEQYF | TGTGCCAGCAGCTTAGGAGGGACAGGGGGCGTCGAGCAGTACTTC
TRBJ2-1 | 15 | many | TRBV5-1 | . | CASSRTGNSYNEQFF | TGCGCCAGCAGTCGAACGGGTAATTCCTACAATGAGCAGTTCTTC
TRBJ2-1 | 16 | once | TRBV20-1 | TRBD2 | CSARDLAGGTYNEQFF | TGCAGTGCTAGGGACTTGGCGGGAGGCACCTACAATGAGCAGTTCTTC
TRBJ1-6 | 15 | . | TRBV6-1 | . | CASSGSAGAKTPLHF | TGTGCCAGCAGTGGATCAGCAGGTGCGAAGACACCCCTCCACTTT
TRBJ2-7 | 16 | . | TRBV7-2 | TRBD2 | CASSLVGAGDPYEQYF | TGTGCCAGCAGCTTAGTAGGAGCGGGAGACCCCTACGAGCAGTACTTC
TRBJ2-5 | 17 | . | TRBV7-7 | TRBD2 | CASSRTSGGRYQETQYF | TGTGCTAGCAGCCGGACTAGCGGGGGGCGATACCAAGAGACCCAGTACTTC
TRBJ2-7 | 13 | few | TRBV5-1 | TRBD2 | CASSLAGIWEQYF | TGCGCCAGCAGCTTAGCGGGGATATGGGAGCAGTACTTC
TRBJ2-3 | 14 | few | TRBV10-3 | TRBD2 | CASQTSSSTDTQYF | TGTGCCAGCCAGACTAGCAGTAGCACAGATACGCAGTATTTT
TRBJ2-4 | 15 | . | TRBV9 | . | CASSVRGGAKNIQYF | TGTGCCAGCAGCGTAAGGGGGGGAGCCAAAAACATTCAGTACTTC
TRBJ2-3 | 13 | . | TRBV12-3/TRBV12-4 | . | CASSFAGPDTQYF | TGTGCCAGCAGTTTCGCCGGCCCTGATACGCAGTATTTT
TRBJ2-2 | 15 | few | TRBV5-1 | . | CASSLALVGTGELFF | TGCGCCAGCAGCTTGGCACTAGTTGGCACCGGGGAGCTGTTTTTT
TRBJ2-3 | 14 | . | TRBV27 | TRBD1 | CATRQGRGTDTQYF | TGTGCCACCAGACAGGGCCGGGGCACAGATACGCAGTATTTT
TRBJ2-7 | 17 | . | TRBV7-9 | . | CASSRGFSGRISYEQYF | TGTGCCAGCAGCCGCGGTTTCAGCGGGCGAATCTCCTACGAGCAGTACTTC
TRBJ2-1 | 14 | few | TRBV5-1 | . | CASSLTATYNEQFF | TGCGCCAGCAGCTTGACAGCTACCTACAATGAGCAGTTCTTC
TRBJ2-1 | 15 | many | TRBV20-1 | TRBD2 | CSAPLLAGVYNEQFF | TGCAGTGCTCCACTGCTAGCGGGGGTCTACAATGAGCAGTTCTTC
TRBJ2-7 | 14 | few | TRBV7-2 | . | CASSLAGPGYEQYF | TGTGCCAGCAGCTTAGCGGGACCAGGGTACGAGCAGTACTTC
TRBJ1-1 | 13 | few | TRBV6-5 | TRBD1 | CASSLSGQGEAFF | TGTGCCAGCAGTCTATCGGGACAGGGTGAAGCTTTCTTT
TRBJ2-1 | 13 | . | TRBV29-1 | TRBD2 | CSGTSGAPNEQFF | TGCAGCGGGACTAGCGGGGCCCCCAATGAGCAGTTCTTC
TRBJ2-3 | 13 | . | TRBV20-1 | . | CSARSGTTDTQYF | TGCAGTGCTAGATCGGGGACAACAGATACGCAGTATTTT
TRBJ1-4 | 13 | . | TRBV20-1 | . | CSAQEDAHEKLFF | TGCAGTGCCCAGGAGGACGCCCATGAAAAACTGTTTTTT
TRBJ1-2 | 13 | . | TRBV2 | . | CASSADRVKGYTF | TGTGCCAGCAGCGCGGACCGAGTGAAGGGCTACACCTTC
TRBJ1-3 | 15 | . | TRBV20-1 | . | CSASSANPSGNTIYF | TGCAGTGCTAGTTCCGCAAACCCCTCTGGAAACACCATATATTTT
TRBJ2-1 | 14 | few | TRBV19 | . | CASSGIDRYNEQFF | TGTGCCAGTAGTGGGATCGACAGATACAATGAGCAGTTCTTC
TRBJ2-7 | 14 | few | TRBV7-8 | TRBD2 | CASTSGRGGSEQYF | TGTGCCAGCACCTCTGGACGGGGGGGTTCCGAGCAGTACTTC
TRBJ1-1 | 13 | . | TRBV5-1 | TRBD1 | CASSFGQGAKAFF | TGCGCCAGCAGCTTCGGACAGGGGGCGAAAGCTTTCTTT
TRBJ1-4 | 13 | . | TRBV5-1 | . | CASSSDQAEKLFF | TGCGCCAGCAGCTCCGACCAGGCCGAAAAACTGTTTTTT
TRBJ2-5 | 15 | . | TRBV20-1 | . | CSAPSGGAVWETQYF | TGCAGTGCCCCATCGGGGGGCGCAGTGTGGGAGACCCAGTACTTC
TRBJ1-5 | 14 | . | TRBV7-6 | . | CASSPSGGYQPQHF | TGTGCCAGCAGCCCCTCGGGGGGGTACCAGCCCCAGCATTTT
TRBJ2-7 | 15 | few | TRBV7-9 | . | CASSLSTESSYEQYF | TGTGCCAGCAGCTTAAGTACGGAGAGCTCCTACGAGCAGTACTTC
TRBJ2-3 | 14 | few | TRBV15 | TRBD2 | CATSEGLGTDTQYF | TGTGCCACCAGCGAGGGACTAGGCACAGATACGCAGTATTTT